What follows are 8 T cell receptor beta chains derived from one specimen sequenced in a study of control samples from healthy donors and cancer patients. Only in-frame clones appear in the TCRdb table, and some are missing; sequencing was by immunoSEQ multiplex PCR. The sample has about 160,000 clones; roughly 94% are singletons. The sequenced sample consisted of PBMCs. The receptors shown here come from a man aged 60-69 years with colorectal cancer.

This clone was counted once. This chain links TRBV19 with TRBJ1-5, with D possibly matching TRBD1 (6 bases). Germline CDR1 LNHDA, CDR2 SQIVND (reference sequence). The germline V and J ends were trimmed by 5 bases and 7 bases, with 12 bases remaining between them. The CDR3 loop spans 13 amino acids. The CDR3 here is CASSPGAGQPQHF. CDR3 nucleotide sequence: TGTGCCAGTAGTCCGGGGGCCGGACAGCCCCAGCATTTT.

CDR3 in amino acids: CAWSGLFGNQPQHF. Here the CDR3 DNA reads TGTGCCTGGTCCGGACTTTTCGGGAATCAGCCCCAGCATTTT. The J gene is TRBJ1-5, the V gene TRBV30, with D hard to call. The CDR3 consists of 14 residues. The germline gives CDR1 GTSNPN, CDR2 SVGIG (reference sequence). V was cut by 5 bases and J by 4 bases, with 15 bases left in between.

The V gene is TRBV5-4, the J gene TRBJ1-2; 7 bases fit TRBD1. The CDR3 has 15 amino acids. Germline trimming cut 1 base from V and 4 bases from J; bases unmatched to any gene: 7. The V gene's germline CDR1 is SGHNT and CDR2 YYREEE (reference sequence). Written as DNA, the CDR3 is TGTGCCAGCAGCTTGCAGGGGGTACGGGGCTATGGCTACACCTTC. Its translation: CASSLQGVRGYGYTF.

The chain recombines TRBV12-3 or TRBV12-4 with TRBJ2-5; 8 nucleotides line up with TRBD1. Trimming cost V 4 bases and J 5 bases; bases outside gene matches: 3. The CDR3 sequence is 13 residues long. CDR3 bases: TGTGCCAGCAGTTCCAGGGGGCTGGAGACCCAGTACTTC. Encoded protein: CASSSRGLETQYF.

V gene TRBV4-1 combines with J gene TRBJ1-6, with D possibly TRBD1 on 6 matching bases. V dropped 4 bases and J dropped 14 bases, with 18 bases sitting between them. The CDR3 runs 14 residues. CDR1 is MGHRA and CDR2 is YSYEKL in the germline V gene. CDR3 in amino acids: CASSRDRTLRTLHF. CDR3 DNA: TGCGCCAGCAGCCGAGACAGGACGCTTCGGACCCTCCACTTT.

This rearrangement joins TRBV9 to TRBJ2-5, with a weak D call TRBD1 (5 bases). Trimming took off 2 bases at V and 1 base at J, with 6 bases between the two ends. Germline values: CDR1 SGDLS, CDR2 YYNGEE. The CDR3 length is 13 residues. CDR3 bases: TGTGCCAGCAGCGTTACAGGCCAAGAGACCCAGTACTTC. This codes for CASSVTGQETQYF. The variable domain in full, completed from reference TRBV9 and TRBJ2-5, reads DSGVTQTPKHLITATGQRVTLRCSPRSGDLSVYWYQQSLDQGLQFLIQYYNGEERAKGNILERFSAQQFPDLHSELNLSSLELGDSALYFCASSVTGQETQYFGPGTRLLVL.

Here the CDR3 reads CASTGWPGASGYTF. CDR3 in DNA: TGTGCCAGTACCGGATGGCCAGGGGCCAGTGGCTACACCTTC. The chain has TRBV19 and TRBJ1-2, with a tentative D call TRBD1 (6 bases). Germline values: CDR1 LNHDA, CDR2 SQIVND (reference sequence). The CDR3 runs to 14 residues. V was clipped by 7 bases and J by 7 bases, with 19 bases between them.

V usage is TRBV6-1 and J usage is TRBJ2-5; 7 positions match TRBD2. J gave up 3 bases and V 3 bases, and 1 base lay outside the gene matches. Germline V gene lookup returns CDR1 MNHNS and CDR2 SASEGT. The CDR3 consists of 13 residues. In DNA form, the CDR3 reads TGTGCCAGCAGTGAGGCGGGGGAAGAGACCCAGTACTTC. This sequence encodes CASSEAGEETQYF.